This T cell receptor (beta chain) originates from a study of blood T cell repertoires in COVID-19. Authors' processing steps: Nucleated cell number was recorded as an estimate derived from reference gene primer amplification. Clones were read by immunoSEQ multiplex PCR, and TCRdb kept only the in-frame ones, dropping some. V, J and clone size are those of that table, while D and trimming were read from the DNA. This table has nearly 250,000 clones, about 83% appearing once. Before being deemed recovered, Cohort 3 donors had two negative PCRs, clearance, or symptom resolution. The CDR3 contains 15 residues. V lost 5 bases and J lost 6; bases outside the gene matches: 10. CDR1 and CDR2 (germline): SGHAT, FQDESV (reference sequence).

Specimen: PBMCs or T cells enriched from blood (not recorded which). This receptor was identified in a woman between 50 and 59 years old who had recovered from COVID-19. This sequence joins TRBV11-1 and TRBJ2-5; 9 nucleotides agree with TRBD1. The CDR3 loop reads CASSISRDRVQTQYF. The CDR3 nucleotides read TGTGCCAGCAGCATATCCCGGGACAGGGTACAGACCCAGTACTTC.